This is a list of T cell receptor beta chains from one sample in a study of PD-1 blockade in classical Hodgkin lymphoma. Sequenced by immunoSEQ multiplex PCR; TCRdb stores in-frame clones only, minus some. The sample consists of 30,000 to 40,000 clones, approximately 92% of them appearing once. Sequenced material: CD4+ T cells from blood, taken at baseline. All receptors come from a human donor with classical Hodgkin lymphoma. Each CDR3 is given with its conserved first and last residue. The order of the fields is D gene, clone size, J gene, V gene, CDR3 DNA, CDR3 protein. A D gene is named only where the DNA matches it firmly. Clone size is stated in some rows and not others, as once, few, many or a class when expanded.

d_gene: TRBD1
abundance: -
j_gene: TRBJ1-2
v_gene: TRBV5-1
CDR3nt: TGCGCCAGCAGCCCGGGGACAGCCCAATCTTGGGGCTACACCTTC
CDR3aa: CASSPGTAQSWGYTF

d_gene: -
abundance: -
j_gene: TRBJ1-2
v_gene: TRBV6-1
CDR3nt: TGTGCCGGTCGTTTTAGCTATGGCTACACCTTC
CDR3aa: CAGRFSYGYTF

d_gene: -
abundance: few
j_gene: TRBJ1-4
v_gene: TRBV28
CDR3nt: TGTGCCAGCAGTTTTAGGCATGAAAAACTGTTTTTT
CDR3aa: CASSFRHEKLFF

d_gene: -
abundance: -
j_gene: TRBJ2-3
v_gene: TRBV28
CDR3nt: TGTGCTAGTCGGACCACTAGCACAGATACGCAGTATTTT
CDR3aa: CASRTTSTDTQYF

d_gene: -
abundance: -
j_gene: TRBJ2-7
v_gene: TRBV18
CDR3nt: TGTGCCAGCTCACCACCGGTTGGGGTGAGTGGTGTATACGAGCAGTACTTC
CDR3aa: CASSPPVGVSGVYEQYF

d_gene: -
abundance: -
j_gene: TRBJ1-3
v_gene: TRBV28
CDR3nt: TGTGCCAGCAGTTTCTCAGGGGAATACACCATATATTTT
CDR3aa: CASSFSGEYTIYF

d_gene: TRBD1
abundance: -
j_gene: TRBJ2-3
v_gene: TRBV27
CDR3nt: TGTGCCAGCAGTCGGACAGGGCTAGGGGATACGCAGTATTTT
CDR3aa: CASSRTGLGDTQYF

d_gene: -
abundance: -
j_gene: TRBJ2-3
v_gene: TRBV2
CDR3nt: TGTGCCAGCAAGAAGGGAGAGGGGACAGATACGCAGTATTTT
CDR3aa: CASKKGEGTDTQYF

d_gene: -
abundance: -
j_gene: TRBJ2-3
v_gene: TRBV19
CDR3nt: TGTGCCTCCCAGAGGCTAGCAGGCACAGATACGCAGTATTTT
CDR3aa: CASQRLAGTDTQYF

d_gene: TRBD2
abundance: -
j_gene: TRBJ2-1
v_gene: TRBV7-9
CDR3nt: TGTGCCAGCAGCTTTACGACTAGCGTACGGGTGTTGGATGAGCAGTTCTTC
CDR3aa: CASSFTTSVRVLDEQFF

d_gene: -
abundance: -
j_gene: TRBJ2-1
v_gene: TRBV6-6
CDR3nt: TGTGCCAGCAGTTTCGAAGCATTAAGTAGTGAGCAGTTCTTC
CDR3aa: CASSFEALSSEQFF

d_gene: -
abundance: -
j_gene: TRBJ1-3
v_gene: TRBV28
CDR3nt: TGTGCCAGTTCCTCAACAGGGAGGTCTGGAAACACCATATATTTT
CDR3aa: CASSSTGRSGNTIYF

d_gene: -
abundance: -
j_gene: TRBJ2-5
v_gene: TRBV5-8
CDR3nt: TGTGCCAGCATGGAATGGTCCTCCAGGGTGGCCGGAGAGACCCAGTACTTC
CDR3aa: CASMEWSSRVAGETQYF

d_gene: TRBD2
abundance: -
j_gene: TRBJ2-5
v_gene: TRBV7-3
CDR3nt: TGTGCCAGCAGCAGGACTAGCGGAGGGGCCGGGGAGACCCAGTACTTC
CDR3aa: CASSRTSGGAGETQYF

d_gene: TRBD2
abundance: -
j_gene: TRBJ2-1
v_gene: TRBV5-4
CDR3nt: TGTGCCAGCAGCCCGGGACTAGCGGGAGGAGGCTACAATGAGCAGTTCTTC
CDR3aa: CASSPGLAGGGYNEQFF

d_gene: TRBD1
abundance: -
j_gene: TRBJ1-5
v_gene: TRBV4-1
CDR3nt: TGCGCCAGCAGCCAGACCCCGGACAGGCAGAATCAGCCCCAGCATTTT
CDR3aa: CASSQTPDRQNQPQHF

d_gene: TRBD1
abundance: -
j_gene: TRBJ2-2
v_gene: TRBV28
CDR3nt: TGTGCCAGCGGACAGGGGACAGCGGGTACCGGGGAGCTGTTTTTT
CDR3aa: CASGQGTAGTGELFF

d_gene: -
abundance: -
j_gene: TRBJ2-5
v_gene: TRBV5-6
CDR3nt: TGTGCCAGCAGCTTGACCGCAGGGCAAGAGACCCAGTACTTC
CDR3aa: CASSLTAGQETQYF

d_gene: TRBD2
abundance: -
j_gene: TRBJ2-7
v_gene: TRBV5-6
CDR3nt: TGTGCCAGCAGCCGCGTCGGACTAGCGGGAGTAGGAGAGCAGTACTTC
CDR3aa: CASSRVGLAGVGEQYF

d_gene: -
abundance: -
j_gene: TRBJ1-4
v_gene: TRBV7-2
CDR3nt: TGTGCCAGCAGCTTTGGCGTTAATGAAAAACTGTTTTTT
CDR3aa: CASSFGVNEKLFF

d_gene: TRBD2
abundance: -
j_gene: TRBJ2-1
v_gene: TRBV5-1
CDR3nt: TGCGCCAGCAGCTCGCCAATGAGCGGGAGGGCAGGAAATGAGCAGTTCTTC
CDR3aa: CASSSPMSGRAGNEQFF

d_gene: -
abundance: -
j_gene: TRBJ1-1
v_gene: TRBV28
CDR3nt: TGTGCCAGCAGTTTAGGACGGGGGACTGAAGCTTTCTTT
CDR3aa: CASSLGRGTEAFF

d_gene: -
abundance: once
j_gene: TRBJ2-7
v_gene: TRBV14
CDR3nt: TGTGCCAGCAGCCAACAGGGCCCACCCTACGAGCAGTACTTC
CDR3aa: CASSQQGPPYEQYF

d_gene: -
abundance: once
j_gene: TRBJ2-1
v_gene: TRBV6-1
CDR3nt: TGTGCCAGCAGTCCGACTCGACAGCCACTACAGTTCTTC
CDR3aa: CASSPTRQPLQFF

d_gene: -
abundance: -
j_gene: TRBJ2-2
v_gene: TRBV30
CDR3nt: TGTGCCTGGAGTACAGGGCTGGGCACCGGGGAGCTGTTTTTT
CDR3aa: CAWSTGLGTGELFF

d_gene: -
abundance: -
j_gene: TRBJ1-2
v_gene: TRBV28
CDR3nt: TGTGCCACCTCGCCTCCCCCCGGCTATGGCTACACCTTC
CDR3aa: CATSPPPGYGYTF

d_gene: -
abundance: -
j_gene: TRBJ1-3
v_gene: TRBV23-1
CDR3nt: TGCGCCAGCATCCCACCGAAACGAAACTTAAGCTTTGGAAACACCATATATTTT
CDR3aa: CASIPPKRNLSFGNTIYF

d_gene: -
abundance: -
j_gene: TRBJ1-1
v_gene: TRBV28
CDR3nt: TGTGCCGCGGTTGGCGACACTGAAGCTTTCTTT
CDR3aa: CAAVGDTEAFF

d_gene: TRBD1
abundance: -
j_gene: TRBJ2-5
v_gene: TRBV30
CDR3nt: TGTGCCTGGAGTGTTGGCAGGGGGCTAGGTGAGACCCAGTACTTC
CDR3aa: CAWSVGRGLGETQYF

d_gene: -
abundance: -
j_gene: TRBJ2-5
v_gene: TRBV6-5
CDR3nt: TGTGCCAGCAGTTACTCACGGGATGGGGAGACCCAGTACTTC
CDR3aa: CASSYSRDGETQYF

d_gene: TRBD1
abundance: -
j_gene: TRBJ1-4
v_gene: TRBV6-6
CDR3nt: TGTGCCAGCAGTTACAGGGACAGCCATGAAAAACTGTTTTTT
CDR3aa: CASSYRDSHEKLFF

d_gene: -
abundance: -
j_gene: TRBJ2-7
v_gene: TRBV27
CDR3nt: TGTGCCAGCAGTTTATTTGGGGAGCAGTACTTC
CDR3aa: CASSLFGEQYF

d_gene: TRBD1
abundance: -
j_gene: TRBJ1-2
v_gene: TRBV7-3
CDR3nt: TGTGCCAGCAGCGCGACAGGGGGCAACTATGGCTACACCTTC
CDR3aa: CASSATGGNYGYTF

d_gene: -
abundance: -
j_gene: TRBJ2-7
v_gene: TRBV30
CDR3nt: TGTGCGCAAGACGGAGCCTACGAGCAGTACTTC
CDR3aa: CAQDGAYEQYF

d_gene: -
abundance: -
j_gene: TRBJ2-5
v_gene: TRBV11-2
CDR3nt: TGTGCCAGCAGCTTACGCGGTGTATCCGAACTTGAGACCCAGTACTTC
CDR3aa: CASSLRGVSELETQYF

d_gene: -
abundance: once
j_gene: TRBJ1-5
v_gene: TRBV7-9
CDR3nt: TGTGCCAGCAGCCGAGGATCCAATCAGCCCCAGCATTTT
CDR3aa: CASSRGSNQPQHF

d_gene: -
abundance: few
j_gene: TRBJ1-3
v_gene: TRBV5-6
CDR3nt: TGTGCCAGCAGCGGGGACATCGCGTTCTCTGGAAACACCATATATTTT
CDR3aa: CASSGDIAFSGNTIYF

d_gene: -
abundance: -
j_gene: TRBJ1-1
v_gene: TRBV5-1
CDR3nt: TGCGCCAGCAGCTTGGGACGGGTCGAGGGTCACACTGAAGCTTTCTTT
CDR3aa: CASSLGRVEGHTEAFF

d_gene: TRBD2
abundance: -
j_gene: TRBJ2-1
v_gene: TRBV30
CDR3nt: TGTGCCTGGAGAAAACTAGCGGGGCCCTACAATGAGCAGTTCTTC
CDR3aa: CAWRKLAGPYNEQFF

d_gene: -
abundance: -
j_gene: TRBJ2-7
v_gene: TRBV21-1
CDR3nt: TGTGCCAGCAGCATGGACGGACCTGCCACCTCCTACGAGCAGTACTTC
CDR3aa: CASSMDGPATSYEQYF

d_gene: -
abundance: -
j_gene: TRBJ2-2
v_gene: TRBV7-9
CDR3nt: TGTGCCACCAACGGCCCCTTATGGAACACCGGGGAGCTGTTTTTT
CDR3aa: CATNGPLWNTGELFF

d_gene: TRBD2
abundance: -
j_gene: TRBJ2-5
v_gene: TRBV11-2
CDR3nt: TGTGCCAGCAGCCCCCGGGGGACTAGCCTTCCCCTAAAGGAGACCCAGTACTTC
CDR3aa: CASSPRGTSLPLKETQYF

d_gene: -
abundance: -
j_gene: TRBJ2-3
v_gene: TRBV5-6
CDR3nt: TGTGCCAGCAGCTTGACCAGGGTCGGTAGCGGCCCCACGGGTACGCAGTATTTT
CDR3aa: CASSLTRVGSGPTGTQYF

d_gene: TRBD1
abundance: -
j_gene: TRBJ1-2
v_gene: TRBV29-1
CDR3nt: TGCAGCGCCCAAGGCGGAGGGGGCGACTATGGCTACACCTTC
CDR3aa: CSAQGGGGDYGYTF